The entry that follows covers one T cell receptor (beta chain) sequence. Germline-derived CDR1 and CDR2 are SQVTM and ANQGSEA. The CDR3 runs to 14 residues. The J segment lost 6 bases and the V segment lost 3 bases, leaving 9 bases of the junction unmatched. This record comes from a study of blood T cell repertoires in COVID-19. Study-wide context: T cells, B-cell-depleted T cells, or PBMCs provided the cDNA or gDNA that served as material.

The protocol was immunoSEQ multiplex PCR, while the TCRdb copy is restricted to in-frame clones and leaves out a portion. The repertoire includes 150,000 to 200,000 clones, roughly 82% of them detected once, and approximately 7.8% sits in the top ten. The rearrangement joins TRBV29-1 to TRBJ2-7; TRBD1 matches 9 bases. The specimen was peripheral blood. The clonotype was recovered from an older woman with COVID-19, enrolled during active disease. CDR3 sequence (DNA): TGCAGCGTTGACGGGACAGGGTTTTCGGGCGAGCAGTACTTC. Amino acid sequence: CSVDGTGFSGEQYF.